This TCR beta chain was found in a study of high-grade serous ovarian cancer treatment subgroups. On the study more broadly: Mean per sample: around 13,000 reads, around 7,100 unique TCR beta rearrangements.

The protocol was immunoSEQ multiplex PCR, while the TCRdb copy is restricted to in-frame clones and leaves out a portion. The sample holds about 15,000 clones, roughly nine tenths seen once. The tumor samples were collected prior to definitive surgery or chemotherapy. Comments on this clone: Sequence at one end of the junction differs from germline and may be a read error. In the same sample, other DNA sequences code for this CDR3.

The CDR3 is 15 amino acids. Germline CDR1 is LNHNV and CDR2 is YYDKDF (reference sequence). The source of this sequence is a human donor with high-grade serous ovarian cancer. The V and J genes are TRBV15 and TRBJ1-6; D might be TRBD1 (6 bases). The material sequenced was tumor tissue. CDR3 region: CATSRGPGVNSPLHF. The CDR3 DNA is TGTGCCACCAGCAGAGGCCCAGGGGTTAATTCACCCCTCCACTTC.